These T cell receptor beta chains were read from a single sample in a study of T cell changes during pregnancy in multiple sclerosis. Data came from immunoSEQ multiplex PCR; TCRdb stores just in-frame clones and leaves some out. The sample holds around 99,000 clones, around 92% seen once. Specimen: peripheral blood, collected in the first trimester of pregnancy. These receptors were collected from a female donor with multiple sclerosis, enrolled in a pregnancy study. The CDR3 runs from the conserved cysteine through the conserved F or W. The D gene is left open where the match is weak. Only part of the rows carry a size: once, few, many, or a class if the clone is expanded.

D	V	J	size	CDR3	DNA
TRBD1	TRBV5-5	TRBJ2-3	.	CASSLAGTGVTDTQYF	TGTGCCAGCAGCTTGGCCGGGACAGGGGTCACAGATACGCAGTATTTT
.	TRBV19	TRBJ1-2	.	CASSMGTPGYTF	TGTGCCAGTAGTATGGGCACGCCGGGCTACACCTTC
.	TRBV11-2	TRBJ2-4	.	CASSSRLAKNIQYF	TGTGCCAGCAGCTCTAGACTAGCCAAAAACATTCAGTACTTC
TRBD2	TRBV6-5	TRBJ2-1	.	CATHSTSGRPNEQFF	TGTGCCACCCACTCGACTAGCGGGAGACCCAATGAGCAGTTCTTC
TRBD2	TRBV7-9	TRBJ2-1	.	CASRKPGLAGGNEQFF	TGTGCCAGCAGAAAGCCCGGACTAGCGGGGGGGAATGAGCAGTTCTTC
.	TRBV6-6	TRBJ2-5	.	CASSYSTGLGETQYF	TGTGCCAGCAGTTACTCAACAGGGCTCGGGGAGACCCAGTACTTC
.	TRBV28	TRBJ2-1	.	CASSFERAQFF	TGTGCCAGCAGTTTCGAGCGGGCGCAGTTCTTC
TRBD2	TRBV19	TRBJ2-7	.	CASSIPGGSYEQYF	TGTGCCAGTAGTATCCCGGGGGGTTCCTACGAGCAGTACTTC
TRBD1	TRBV4-1	TRBJ2-5	.	CASSQGTGGQETQYF	TGCGCCAGCAGCCAAGGGACAGGGGGCCAAGAGACCCAGTACTTC
TRBD1	TRBV30	TRBJ2-2	once	CAWSPTGSGELFF	TGTGCCTGGAGTCCGACAGGGTCCGGGGAGCTGTTTTTT
.	TRBV5-1	TRBJ1-3	.	CASSLGQRSSGNTIYF	TGCGCCAGCAGCTTGGGGCAGAGGAGCTCTGGAAACACCATATATTTT
.	TRBV7-9	TRBJ2-5	.	CASSPHPAMEAQYF	TGTGCCAGCAGCCCCCACCCGGCAATGGAGGCCCAGTACTTC
.	TRBV13	TRBJ2-3	.	CASSLVGPSVSTDTQYF	TGTGCCAGCAGCTTAGTAGGACCTAGCGTAAGCACAGATACGCAGTATTTT
TRBD1	TRBV28	TRBJ1-5	.	CASSTLNRGPQHF	TGTGCCAGCAGTACCCTAAACAGGGGGCCCCAGCATTTT